These 23 T cell receptor beta chains came from one sample sequenced in a study of CXCR3 chemokines and chemotherapy response in bladder cancer. TCRdb re-called the PCR reads with MiXCR, one entry per CDR3 protein. The data contain some 2,900 distinct CDR3 sequences, roughly 10% of them singletons. Collection took place from a patient whose treatment included neoadjuvant chemotherapy. The receptors were sampled from a human donor with bladder cancer that responded to neoadjuvant chemotherapy.

This clonotype has just a few counts. The chain links TRBV20-1 to TRBJ2-7; D remains ambiguous. V was cut by 2 bases and J by 6 bases, with 8 bases left in between. CDR3 length equals 11 residues. From germline, CDR1 is DFQATT and CDR2 SNEGSKA (reference sequence). The CDR3 nucleotides are TGCAGTGCTAGACTCTACCGCGAGCAGTACTTC. Its protein is CSARLYREQYF.

J is TRBJ1-4 and V is TRBV7-9, with D tentatively TRBD1 (5 bases). CDR1 is SEHNR, CDR2 FQNEAQ, per germline (reference sequence). The CDR3 spans 16 residues. Trimming left V 4 bases short and J 4 bases short, with 16 bases between. The CDR3 coding sequence is TGTGCCAGCAGCTGGGGGACGGCAGAACATAATGAAAAACTGTTTTTT. This gives the protein CASSWGTAEHNEKLFF.

This clonotype was observed at least ten times. This chain joins TRBV10-3 and TRBJ1-2; unclear D gene. V lost 4 bases and J lost 4, with 13 bases in between. This CDR3 has 14 amino acids. Germline CDR1 ENHRY, CDR2 SYGVKD. The CDR3 region has the DNA TGTGCCATCAGTGGACCCCCCCCTGCCTATGGCTACACCTTC. Amino acids: CAISGPPPAYGYTF.

This clonotype was seen many times. The chain has TRBV27 and TRBJ1-5; D not certain. In germline, CDR1 is MNHEY, CDR2 SMNVEV (reference sequence). The CDR3 is 15 amino acids. V was trimmed by 5 bases and J by 2 bases, leaving 13 bases between them. The CDR3 is CASSRTGQGNQPQHF. The CDR3 DNA reads as TGTGCCAGCAGTCGAACCGGGCAGGGCAATCAGCCCCAGCATTTT.

This clonotype was counted many times. This chain uses TRBV6-2 or TRBV6-3 with TRBJ2-5; D is ambiguous. Germline V CDR1 and CDR2: MNHEY, SVGEGT. With 2 bases removed from V and 5 bases from J, the gap between germline ends came to 3 bases. The CDR3 loop spans 11 amino acids. CDR3 protein: CASSYGETQYF. The CDR3 bases are TGTGCCAGCAGTTACGGCGAGACCCAGTACTTC.

This clonotype was observed at least ten times. In DNA form, the CDR3 reads TGCAGTGCTAGTGAGTGGAGCCAAGAGACCCAGTACTTC. This gives the protein CSASEWSQETQYF. V usage is TRBV20-1 and J usage is TRBJ2-5; D call uncertain. Germline loops: CDR1 DFQATT, CDR2 SNEGSKA (reference sequence). V lost 3 bases, J lost 1 base, and 9 bases lay in between. This CDR3 is built from 13 residues.

This clonotype is medium-sized (0.01 to 0.1%) within its sample. The genes are TRBV19 and TRBJ2-3, with TRBD1 as a possible D gene (7 bases). V was clipped by 10 bases and J by 0 bases, with 26 bases between them. The CDR3 length is 18 residues. Germline CDR1 LNHDA, CDR2 SQIVND (reference sequence). This CDR3 reads CATQSRGKSQGSTDTQYF. The CDR3 DNA sequence: TGTGCCACCCAGAGCCGGGGGAAATCACAGGGGAGCACAGATACGCAGTATTTT.

This clonotype is medium-sized (0.01 to 0.1%) in the sample. This sequence joins TRBV19 and TRBJ1-1; unclear D gene. The CDR3 has 14 amino acids. V was cut by 3 bases and J by 4 bases, with 12 bases left in between. The germline gives CDR1 LNHDA, CDR2 SQIVND (reference sequence). CDR3 nucleotide sequence: TGTGCCAGTAGTATTTGGCACTCGAGCACTGAAGCTTTCTTT. Residues: CASSIWHSSTEAFF. The whole variable domain, filled in from reference TRBV19 and TRBJ1-1, reads DGGITQSPKYLFRKEGQNVTLSCEQNLNHDAMYWYRQDPGQGLRLIYYSQIVNDFQKGDIAEGYSVSREKKESFPLTVTSAQKNPTAFYLCASSIWHSSTEAFFGQGTRLTVV.

This chain joins TRBV6-1 and TRBJ1-6; 11 nucleotides agree with TRBD1. Germline CDR1 MNHNS, CDR2 SASEGT. Trimming cost V 3 bases and J 3 bases; bases outside gene matches: 1. The CDR3 loop spans 16 amino acids. The CDR3 DNA reads TGTGCCAGCAGTGACGGGACAGGGGGCTATAATTCACCCCTCCACTTT. It translates to CASSDGTGGYNSPLHF.

V usage is TRBV12-3 or TRBV12-4 and J usage is TRBJ2-3; TRBD2 agrees at 12 bases. CDR3 size: 17 residues. Unmatched junction bases numbered 11, after V lost 6 bases and J lost 4 bases. This chain's CDR3 is CASRTSGSPRGADTQYF. The DNA of the CDR3 is TGTGCCAGCAGGACTAGCGGGAGCCCCCGGGGGGCAGATACGCAGTATTTT.

This clonotype was observed at least ten times. A junction boundary mismatches the germline segment, possibly from a read error. The J gene is TRBJ1-6, the V gene TRBV6-1, with D perhaps TRBD1 (6 bases). The CDR3 contains 12 residues. The germline V gene has CDR1 MNHNS and CDR2 SASEGT. The CDR3 DNA follows: TGTGCCAGCAGTGAACCCGGGACACACCCCTCCTTT. It encodes CASSEPGTHPSF.

This clonotype has at least ten counts. This chain joins TRBV6-5 and TRBJ2-5, with TRBD2 matching 8 bases. CDR1 MNHEY and CDR2 SVGAGI come from the germline V gene. After removal of 6 bases from V and 4 bases from J, the junction contained 10 bases not matched to a gene. The CDR3 runs to 15 residues. CDR3 in DNA: TGTGCCAGCAGCCGCTTTTCACGGGAGGGAGAGACCCAGTACTTC. This gives the protein CASSRFSREGETQYF.

V and J are TRBV7-9 and TRBJ2-1, with 14 bases aligning to TRBD2. The germline gives CDR1 SEHNR, CDR2 FQNEAQ (reference sequence). The CDR3 covers 17 residues. Trimming cost V 5 bases and J 10 bases; bases outside gene matches: 13. The CDR3 coding sequence is TGTGCCAGCAGCACCCGACTAGCGGGGGGGACTAGCAAGGAGCAGTTCTTC. This sequence encodes CASSTRLAGGTSKEQFF. Full variable domain (missing parts from reference TRBV7-9 and TRBJ2-1): DTGVSQNPRHKITKRGQNVTFRCDPISEHNRLYWYRQTLGQGPEFLTYFQNEAQLEKSRLLSDRFSAERPKGSFSTLEIQRTEQGDSAMYLCASSTRLAGGTSKEQFFGPGTRLTVL.

This clonotype was seen at least ten times. The chain has TRBV24-1 and TRBJ1-2; TRBD1 agrees at 10 bases. Trimming removed 4 bases from V and 0 bases from J; junction bases left unmatched: 7. The CDR3 runs 17 residues. Germline V gene lookup returns CDR1 KGHDR and CDR2 SFDVKD. The DNA for the CDR3 is TGTGCCACCAGTGAGGGACAGGGGTGGACAGCTAACTATGGCTACACCTTC. It translates to CATSEGQGWTANYGYTF.

The J gene is TRBJ2-6, the V gene TRBV6-5, with D unresolved. From germline, CDR1 is MNHEY and CDR2 SVGAGI. Between the trimmed V and J ends, which lost 4 bases and 13 bases, there was a span of 20 bases. The CDR3 loop spans 15 amino acids. CDR3 region: CASSLSGLNRKVLTF. CDR3 coding DNA: TGTGCCAGCAGTTTGAGTGGGCTTAACCGTAAAGTCCTGACTTTC.

The sample holds many counts of this clonotype. The genes are TRBV29-1 and TRBJ2-1, with D possibly TRBD1 on 5 matching bases. Per the germline V gene, CDR1 is SQVTM and CDR2 is ANQGSEA. The CDR3 consists of 14 residues. Trimming stripped 4 bases from V and 0 bases from J, with 10 bases between. As DNA, the CDR3 is TGCAGCGTTGTGGGGCAGGTCTCCTACAATGAGCAGTTCTTC. Its protein product is CSVVGQVSYNEQFF.

Sample share makes this clonotype medium-sized. The chain combines TRBV18 with TRBJ1-6; D ambiguous. CDR1 is KGHSH and CDR2 is LQKENI in the germline V gene. This CDR3 comprises 12 residues. The V end was cut by 5 bases, the J end by 10 bases, with 9 bases between. CDR3 protein: CASSTGTSPLHF. CDR3 nucleotide sequence: TGTGCCAGCTCAACGGGAACCTCACCCCTCCACTTT.

This clonotype showed up many times. This chain joins TRBV18 and TRBJ2-5; D is unclear. The CDR3 is made up of 11 amino acids. The germline V gene has CDR1 KGHSH and CDR2 LQKENI. The V gene lost 8 bases and the J gene lost 4 bases, with 8 bases spanning the gap. The CDR3 bases are TGTGCCAGCCGACACGGAGAGACCCAGTACTTC. It specifies CASRHGETQYF.

This clonotype was counted many times. The gene calls are TRBV10-3 and TRBJ2-7; D unclear. The germline gives CDR1 ENHRY, CDR2 SYGVKD. Deletions cut 11 bases from V and 6 bases from J, with 14 bases between. This CDR3 has 11 residues. CDR3 amino acids: CAVSDRTEQYF. The CDR3 DNA reads TGTGCCGTGAGCGATCGTACCGAGCAGTACTTC.

In this sample, this clonotype turned up many times. This rearrangement joins TRBV6-5 to TRBJ2-7, with D possibly TRBD1 on 6 matching bases. Germline CDR1 reads MNHEY; CDR2 reads SVGAGI. The V end lost 3 bases, the J end lost 2 bases, and 17 bases lay between the germline ends. The CDR3 loop spans 16 amino acids. This chain's CDR3 is CASSYRGSRTAYEQYF. CDR3 nucleotide sequence: TGTGCCAGCAGTTATAGGGGGTCTCGGACTGCCTACGAGCAGTACTTC.

This clonotype came up many times. V gene TRBV12-5 combines with J gene TRBJ2-5; 7 bases map to TRBD2. Trimming at V came to 7 bases and at J to 3 bases, leaving 5 bases not matched to a gene. The CDR3 covers 13 residues. Germline V gene data show CDR1 as LGHNT and CDR2 as FRNRAP. CDR3 sequence reads: CASAGGGEETQYF. CDR3 bases: TGTGCTAGTGCGGGAGGCGGGGAAGAGACCCAGTACTTC.

This clonotype was picked up many times. The rearrangement joins TRBV6-2 or TRBV6-3 to TRBJ1-3, with D uncertain. CDR3 size: 14 residues. V shed 6 bases and J shed 0 bases, with 9 bases lying between them. CDR1 is MNHEY, CDR2 SVGEGT, per germline. CDR3 DNA sequence: TGTGCCAGCAGCAAACCCGGCTCTGGAAACACCATATATTTT. It codes for CASSKPGSGNTIYF.

At least ten counts were recorded for this clonotype. V is TRBV5-4 and J is TRBJ2-3; D is unresolved. The germline V and J ends were trimmed by 1 base and 4 bases, with 7 bases remaining between them. The CDR3 contains 13 residues. Looked up from germline, CDR1 is SGHNT and CDR2 is YYREEE (reference sequence). This chain's CDR3 is CASSLTPADTQYF. The CDR3 nucleotides are TGTGCCAGCAGCTTGACCCCCGCAGATACGCAGTATTTT.